This T cell receptor (beta chain) came from a study of cytomegalovirus exposure and HLA in healthy donors (TCRdb year 2017). About the study as a whole: According to an earlier analysis of several hundred of the donors, about 190 million T cells yielded some 120 million unique TCR beta sequences and approximately 300 Gb of sequence data. An early release covering roughly 640 HLA-typed donors comprised roughly 300 gigabases of sequencing data and around 80 million unique TCR sequences. Of the roughly 400 genotyped donors, less than 85% were placed in the genetic ancestry cluster associated with self-reported Caucasian donors. The study aimed to test whether cataloging public T cell receptors could reveal signatures of past pathogen exposure. The study profiled the T cell repertoires of 500 to 800 subjects by immunosequencing and related them to cytomegalovirus serostatus. A separate validation cohort of 100 to 150 different subjects was used in addition to the roughly 700-subject first cohort. To predict cytomegalovirus infection status, the study brought together high-throughput TCR immunosequencing, statistical association of individual TCRs with disease status, and machine learning. To study patterns of TCR occurrence, a later analysis re-analyzed previously published TCR beta repertoires from 666 donors and added high-resolution HLA genotyping. In the later analysis, no new phenotypic data were used to find candidate immune exposures; instead, reliance was placed on TCR beta sequences and their occurrence across donors. In an earlier analysis of 500 to 650 of the donors, high-throughput TCR beta sequencing was used to judge whether each TCR beta V gene segment behaved as functional or pseudogenic. Alongside the repertoire data, information on donor age, sex, ethnicity and CMV serostatus was compiled. A later genetic analysis used genome-wide SNP genotypes for about 55% of the 666 donors, treating that subset as a discovery cohort. Every repertoire in the discovery cohort had been generated on one and the same sequencing platform. HLA typing covered class I and class II loci at four-digit resolution. The number of donors typed differed by locus, with about 620-630 for A, B, C, DRB1 and DQB1, more than 500 for DQA1, some 570 for DPA1, and 400 to 490 for DPB1. Five DR-DQ haplotypes were handled as single units for association and clustering, since linkage in the cohort was strong. On average, 235,054 unique TCR beta nucleotide sequences were sequenced per donor among several hundred genotyped donors of the cohort, with roughly a sixth of those sequences being non-productive.

The library was produced with the immunoSEQ multiplex PCR assay. A mixture of 60 forward primers for TCR Vbeta segments and 13 reverse primers for TCR Jbeta segments was used in the multiplex PCR. Amplification of the CDR3 region of rearranged TCR beta genes was performed with a multiplex PCR assay on genomic DNA. On the Illumina HiSeq System, the amplified TCR beta libraries were sequenced as 87-base-pair reads. The original methods were these. Across the 600 to 700 repertoires, a later analysis counted 80 million or so unique TCR beta chains, some 11 million of which were shared by at least two donors. Raw reads were error-corrected and collapsed into unique sequences by a nearest-neighbor algorithm in which closely related sequences were merged to remove PCR and sequencing errors. To assign V, D and J gene segments, CDR3 sequences were aligned to IMGT reference sequences. For a sequence to be retained, a match of at least six nucleotides to both a V gene segment and a J gene segment was required. A rearrangement was called productive if the CDR3 had no stop codons and remained in frame with V and J, and every other rearrangement was called non-productive. CDR3 was defined according to IMGT convention as the region running from the second conserved V-encoded cysteine to the conserved J-encoded phenylalanine. The earlier analysis of around 640 of the donors excluded sequences that lacked an unambiguous match to a single V gene segment. An earlier analysis of fewer than 750 of the donors classified V segments as functional when productive rearrangements were above 56.7% and as segregating when the standard deviation between donors was above 5%. To diagnose cytomegalovirus status from the catalog of TCR beta chain sequences, a statistical classification framework was built. In a later analysis, V and J genes were assigned by comparing TCR nucleotide sequences against IMGT/GENE-DB human TR gene sequences. A later analysis assigned CDR3 sequences and most-parsimonious VDJ recombination scenarios with the TCRdist pipeline. A later analysis defined each TCR beta chain by its CDR3 amino acid sequence plus V-gene family, and excluded reads lacking a unique V-gene family. To address suspected cross-contamination and a sequencing artifact, a later analysis removed roughly 580 highly shared, low-generation-probability nucleotide sequences. For each public chain, a later analysis derived a clonal expansion index from normalized ranks of inferred template counts within each repertoire. Generation probabilities in a later analysis came from a VDJ recombination model fitted to out-of-frame rearrangements, and those results were checked against IGoR. A later analysis scored TCR-TCR, TCR-HLA and TCR-CMV co-occurrence with hypergeometric tests, applying a repertoire-size bias correction to TCR pairs. To estimate false discovery rates, a later analysis permuted the HLA or CMV assignments 20 times. A later analysis grouped co-occurring TCRs with DBSCAN, adding TCRdist sequence similarity when clustering within HLA-allele-positive subsets. For co-occurrence clustering, repertoires with fewer than 30,000 or more than 120,000 public chains were excluded, along with several repertoires with anomalous nucleotide sharing. TCRdb's version of the immuneACCESS table is confined to in-frame rearrangements and falls short of the full clone set. An unresolved V gene accounts for under half of the shortfall where checked; the remainder is of unknown origin. That table supplies the V and J calls and clone size; D and trimming were determined from the DNA. Counted in this sample were more than 150,000 clones; about 80% of them appeared once. Clones ranked in the top ten supply roughly 1.5% of the sample.

The full study reports these points: It was suggested by the authors that the approach could potentially be generalized to other disease states and immunological phenotypes. In this cohort, only TCR beta chains were sequenced, and detectable features were limited by the absence of alpha or paired-chain data. A later analysis found that most CMV-associated TCR beta chains appeared HLA-restricted, with HLA associations seemingly driven largely by CMV exposure. A later genetic analysis reported fewer N-insertions in productive TCRs among donors in an Asian-associated ancestry cluster than the roughly 700-donor mean. A later analysis associated about 17,000 TCR beta sequences with specific HLA alleles at a false discovery rate of 0.05. Linkage disequilibrium might explain the correlated functional status among segregating V segments, but an unknown experimental factor could not be excluded. The 87-base-pair reads could not distinguish some IMGT-functional V segments, including TRBV6-2 and TRBV6-3, so those segments were excluded. Broadly in line with IMGT annotations, most TCR beta V segments showed up in productive rearrangements about 90% or about 30% of the time in an earlier analysis of 450 to 750 of the donors. Because counts were too low, approximately 15 rarely observed V segments, including chromosome 9 orphons, were excluded from the earlier analysis of some 540 of the donors. A further reported finding was that TCR beta sequences accurately predicted the HLA-A and HLA-B alleles for most subjects in the first cohort. In the study, approximately 150 TCR beta chains were listed as associated with cytomegalovirus. In vitro tests confirmed that a few of the cytomegalovirus-associated TCR beta chains recognize cytomegalovirus antigens. Cytomegalovirus status was reported to be diagnosed by the classifier with high specificity and sensitivity in both the original and validation cohorts. A group of highly shared sequence variants was considered likely to be a technical artifact of the sequencing pipeline. CMV serostatus was the only immune exposure information available for the cohort. In a later analysis, HLA-associated TCR beta chains were found to be more clonally expanded and to have lower generation probabilities than equally common non-associated chains. Sequencing depth was assumed to be roughly uniform across donors in the presence/absence analyses, though that assumption may not hold. When HLA alleles, especially DR and DQ, strongly co-occurred, TCR associations were difficult to assign to individual alleles. Across donors, most TCR sequences were observed very rarely, whereas some public TCRs were present in many individuals. A later genetic analysis associated a missense DCLRE1C variant with V-gene and J-gene trimming of TCR beta chains, and an independent cohort replicated the association. Because HLA typing was unavailable for some donors at each locus, only the typed subset was used in association tests. According to a later analysis, TCR association rates differed among HLA loci, with DRB1 alleles showing the most associated TCRs and HLA-C alleles showing the fewest. Several of the top co-occurrence clusters appeared to be linked to parvovirus B19, influenza, CMV and Epstein-Barr virus, according to a later analysis.

Turning to this clone: What this receptor recognizes is not known. No much larger clonotype is one base removed from it; base qualities were not supplied.

The cohort comprised around 700 healthy bone marrow donors. All cohort members were sampled while nominally healthy, although unrecorded immune exposures were likely present. The donor was CMV seronegative and was included in the group of several hundred seronegative cohort members. A peripheral blood sample was collected from each donor, and TCR beta sequencing was performed on peripheral blood mononuclear cells. Genomic DNA was extracted from the blood cell samples with the Qiagen DNeasy Blood Extraction Kit. CDR1 and CDR2 (SGDLS, YYNGEE) derive from the germline V gene. Relative to germline, V is missing 3 bases and J is missing 7 bases, with 5 bases of the junction outside any gene match. Counted from cysteine to phenylalanine, this CDR3 has 15 amino acids. Kept here is only the CDR3 DNA, which spans 45 bases and is read in frame from base 1.

The sequence is built from TRBV9 and TRBJ2-1, and 12 bases in between align with TRBD2. This receptor was taken from a man between 40 and 49 years old in good health and CMV-seronegative. Material for sequencing was PBMCs. The CDR3 reads as follows: CASSGLAGVRNEQFF. The DNA sequence is TGTGCCAGCAGCGGACTAGCGGGAGTTAGAAATGAGCAGTTCTTC.